Listed below are T cell receptor beta chains from one sample, sequenced in a study of blood T cell repertoires in COVID-19. This table comes from immunoSEQ multiplex PCR, and its TCRdb copy is limited to in-frame clones, with some not included. The data show a few hundred thousand clones, 70% to 90% seen once. Sequences were obtained from PBMCs or T cells enriched from blood (not recorded which). The receptor source for this set is a woman aged 45 to 65 who had recovered from COVID-19. Each CDR3 is given with its conserved first and last residue. A D gene is named only where the DNA matches it firmly. Size is omitted from some rows. Given values are once, few, many or a class for expanded clones.

D: TRBD2; V: TRBV19; size: .; J: TRBJ2-1; DNA: TGTGCCAGTCCGCCATTAGCGGGAGTGGATGAGCAGTTCTTC; CDR3: CASPPLAGVDEQFF
D: .; V: TRBV5-6; size: once; J: TRBJ2-5; DNA: TGTGCCAGCAGCTTGCCCGGAGAAGAGACCCAGTACTTC; CDR3: CASSLPGEETQYF
D: TRBD1; V: TRBV2; size: .; J: TRBJ1-1; DNA: TGTGCCAGCAGAGACAGGGAGGCGTACACTGAAGCTTTCTTT; CDR3: CASRDREAYTEAFF
D: TRBD2; V: TRBV5-1; size: .; J: TRBJ2-1; DNA: TGCGCCAGCAGCTTTGATAGCGGGAGCAGGCAGTTCTTC; CDR3: CASSFDSGSRQFF
D: .; V: TRBV28; size: .; J: TRBJ2-3; DNA: TGTGCCAGCAGCTCTACAGATACGCAGTATTTT; CDR3: CASSSTDTQYF
D: .; V: TRBV27; size: .; J: TRBJ1-1; DNA: TGTGCCAGCAGCCTCGGGGGAGACACTGAAGCTTTCTTT; CDR3: CASSLGGDTEAFF
D: TRBD1; V: TRBV30; size: .; J: TRBJ2-1; DNA: TGTGCCTGGTACAGGGGAACTCCCTACAATGAGCAGTTCTTC; CDR3: CAWYRGTPYNEQFF
D: .; V: TRBV7-2; size: .; J: TRBJ1-5; DNA: TGTGCCAGCAGCTTAGACAGGGCCCGTCAGCCCCAGCATTTT; CDR3: CASSLDRARQPQHF
D: .; V: TRBV3-1/TRBV3-2; size: once; J: TRBJ1-5; DNA: TGTGCCAGCAGCCAAGTCCCCGTCCCAGTTAGCAATCAGCCCCAGCATTTT; CDR3: CASSQVPVPVSNQPQHF
D: .; V: TRBV19; size: .; J: TRBJ2-7; DNA: TGTGCCAGTAGGACCCGGGACTCGTGGTCCTACGAGCAGTACTTC; CDR3: CASRTRDSWSYEQYF
D: .; V: TRBV28; size: .; J: TRBJ1-1; DNA: TGTGCCAGCAGTTTGGGCCAGGGCACTGAAGCTTTCTTT; CDR3: CASSLGQGTEAFF
D: TRBD1; V: TRBV28; size: .; J: TRBJ1-1; DNA: TGTGCCAGCAGTACCGGGACAGGGATTGGCACTGAAGCTTTCTTT; CDR3: CASSTGTGIGTEAFF
D: TRBD2; V: TRBV3-1/TRBV3-2; size: .; J: TRBJ2-1; DNA: TGTGCCAGCAGCCGAGGGACTAGCGGGAGTGGGTACAATGAGCAGTTCTTC; CDR3: CASSRGTSGSGYNEQFF
D: .; V: TRBV5-6; size: .; J: TRBJ1-1; DNA: TGTGCCAGCAGCTTGGAAATTGGGAACAGGCTGAACACTGAAGCTTTCTTT; CDR3: CASSLEIGNRLNTEAFF
D: .; V: TRBV7-8; size: .; J: TRBJ2-7; DNA: TGTGCCAGCAGCTTGGGGCGGGACTACGAGCAGTACTTC; CDR3: CASSLGRDYEQYF
D: .; V: TRBV19; size: .; J: TRBJ2-3; DNA: TGTGCCAGTAGTGCAAGACAGTTAGATACGCAGTATTTT; CDR3: CASSARQLDTQYF
D: TRBD2; V: TRBV12-5; size: .; J: TRBJ2-3; DNA: TGTGCTAGTGGTTTGGTAGTGAGCGGGAGGGCTCCAGATACGCAGTATTTT; CDR3: CASGLVVSGRAPDTQYF
D: .; V: TRBV9; size: .; J: TRBJ2-1; DNA: TGTGCCAGCAGCGTAGTTAGCTCCTACAATGAGCAGTTCTTC; CDR3: CASSVVSSYNEQFF
D: TRBD1; V: TRBV5-6; size: .; J: TRBJ1-5; DNA: TGTGCCAGCAGCTGGGCGGGACAGGGGTTCAATCAGCCCCAGCATTTT; CDR3: CASSWAGQGFNQPQHF
D: TRBD1; V: TRBV19; size: once; J: TRBJ2-7; DNA: TGTGCCAGTTCCGGACAGGGTTACTCCTACGAGCAGTACTTC; CDR3: CASSGQGYSYEQYF
D: TRBD2; V: TRBV7-9; size: .; J: TRBJ2-1; DNA: TGTGCCAGCAGCTTGTCAAGGTTGGCGGGAGGGGGTGAGCAGTTCTTC; CDR3: CASSLSRLAGGGEQFF
D: TRBD2; V: TRBV28; size: .; J: TRBJ2-1; DNA: TGTGCCAGCAGCACCCTCTGGGAGGGCGAAACTGAGCAGTTCTTC; CDR3: CASSTLWEGETEQFF
D: TRBD2; V: TRBV11-2; size: .; J: TRBJ2-7; DNA: TGTGCCAGCAGCTCAGCCCGACTAGCGGGAGGCACCTACGAGCAGTACTTC; CDR3: CASSSARLAGGTYEQYF
D: TRBD1; V: TRBV28; size: .; J: TRBJ1-1; DNA: TGTGCCAGCAGTTTTCGAGGGGGCGCGAACACTGAAGCTTTCTTT; CDR3: CASSFRGGANTEAFF
D: .; V: TRBV5-1; size: .; J: TRBJ1-4; DNA: TGCGCCAGCAGCTTGCCGACAGGCACTATTAATGAAAAACTGTTTTTT; CDR3: CASSLPTGTINEKLFF
D: .; V: TRBV3-1/TRBV3-2; size: .; J: TRBJ1-6; DNA: TGTGCCAGCAGCCATCACGGGGAGGCCCTCCACTTT; CDR3: CASSHHGEALHF
D: .; V: TRBV19; size: .; J: TRBJ1-1; DNA: TGTGCCAGTAGTCTAACCAGGGGGAACACTGAAGCTTTCTTT; CDR3: CASSLTRGNTEAFF
D: TRBD1; V: TRBV10-3; size: .; J: TRBJ2-4; DNA: TGTGCCATCAGTTCCGGGACAGTCAAAAACATTCAGTACTTC; CDR3: CAISSGTVKNIQYF
D: .; V: TRBV27; size: .; J: TRBJ2-3; DNA: TGTGCCAGCAGTTCTAGTACCACGAAAGCTAGCACAGATACGCAGTATTTT; CDR3: CASSSSTTKASTDTQYF
D: .; V: TRBV7-6; size: .; J: TRBJ2-7; DNA: TGTGCCAGCAGCCAACGGGGCTACGAGCAGTACTTC; CDR3: CASSQRGYEQYF
D: .; V: TRBV28; size: .; J: TRBJ2-3; DNA: TGTGCCAGCAGGCGCTTTGGGGGCGTGGGATTCACAGATACGCAGTATTTT; CDR3: CASRRFGGVGFTDTQYF
D: .; V: TRBV27; size: few; J: TRBJ1-5; DNA: TGTGCCAGCAGTGAGCCGTCCGGGCCCCAGCATTTT; CDR3: CASSEPSGPQHF
D: .; V: TRBV7-9; size: .; J: TRBJ2-5; DNA: TGTGCCAGCAGCCTCTTATTGTCCCAGTACTTC; CDR3: CASSLLLSQYF
D: TRBD1; V: TRBV5-5; size: .; J: TRBJ1-5; DNA: TGTGCCAGCAGCTCAACCGACAGGGATGGTCAGCCCCAGCATTTT; CDR3: CASSSTDRDGQPQHF
D: TRBD2; V: TRBV2; size: .; J: TRBJ2-1; DNA: TGTGCCAGCAGGGGGGGGAATGAGCAGTTCTTC; CDR3: CASRGGNEQFF
D: TRBD1; V: TRBV4-1; size: once; J: TRBJ1-2; DNA: TGCGCCAGCAGCCAACCAGGGGGCAACTATGGCTACACCTTC; CDR3: CASSQPGGNYGYTF
D: .; V: TRBV9; size: .; J: TRBJ1-1; DNA: TGTGCCAGCAGCACCCGGGATTGGGGGGTAAACGCTGAAGCTTTCTTT; CDR3: CASSTRDWGVNAEAFF
D: .; V: TRBV7-6; size: .; J: TRBJ1-6; DNA: TGTGCCAGCAGCTTAGACCCTCTGGGCAAACCCCTCCACTTT; CDR3: CASSLDPLGKPLHF
D: .; V: TRBV4-1; size: few; J: TRBJ2-7; DNA: TGCGCCAGCCACCCAATTGGCGGGCGGGAGCAGTACTTC; CDR3: CASHPIGGREQYF
D: .; V: TRBV27; size: .; J: TRBJ2-5; DNA: TGTGCCAGCAGTTCCGGGACACAACAAGAGACCCAGTACTTC; CDR3: CASSSGTQQETQYF
D: TRBD1; V: TRBV9; size: few; J: TRBJ2-7; DNA: TGTGCCAGCAGCCCGCGACAGGGGGCTTGGTACGAGCAGTACTTC; CDR3: CASSPRQGAWYEQYF
D: .; V: TRBV5-8; size: .; J: TRBJ2-3; DNA: TGTGCCAGCCCCCATCGAATCACCTACAGCACAGATACGCAGTATTTT; CDR3: CASPHRITYSTDTQYF
D: TRBD1; V: TRBV19; size: .; J: TRBJ1-6; DNA: TGTGCCAGTAGTACACTTGGACAGGGGAATAATTCACCCCTCCACTTT; CDR3: CASSTLGQGNNSPLHF
D: TRBD1; V: TRBV18; size: .; J: TRBJ2-1; DNA: TGTGCCAGCTCACCACCCACCGGGACAGGGTTCCGTCGGGAGCAGTTCTTC; CDR3: CASSPPTGTGFRREQFF
D: .; V: TRBV5-1; size: .; J: TRBJ1-5; DNA: TGCGCCAGCAGCGAAGCCTCCGGGGTCCCTCAGCCCCAGCATTTT; CDR3: CASSEASGVPQPQHF
D: .; V: TRBV4-1; size: .; J: TRBJ1-6; DNA: TGCGCCAGCAGCGCTCGGGTGTCGGATTCACCCCTCCACTTT; CDR3: CASSARVSDSPLHF
D: TRBD1; V: TRBV5-1; size: .; J: TRBJ1-3; DNA: TGCGCCAGCAGCCCCACCTCGGGACAGGGCCTGGGAGGATCTGGAAACACCATATATTTT; CDR3: CASSPTSGQGLGGSGNTIYF